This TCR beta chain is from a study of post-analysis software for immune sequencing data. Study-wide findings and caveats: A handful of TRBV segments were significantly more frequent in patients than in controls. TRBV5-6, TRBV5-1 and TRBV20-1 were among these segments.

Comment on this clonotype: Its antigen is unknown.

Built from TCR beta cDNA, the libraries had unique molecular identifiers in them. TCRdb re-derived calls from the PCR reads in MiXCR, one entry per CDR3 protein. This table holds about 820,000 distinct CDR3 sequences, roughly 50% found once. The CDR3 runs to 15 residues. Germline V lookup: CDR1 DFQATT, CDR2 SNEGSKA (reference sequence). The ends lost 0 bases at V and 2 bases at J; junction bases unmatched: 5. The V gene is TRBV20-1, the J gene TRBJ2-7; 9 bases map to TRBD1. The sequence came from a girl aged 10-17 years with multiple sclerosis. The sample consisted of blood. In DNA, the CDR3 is TGCAGTGCTAGAGAGATGGGACAGGGCGCCTACGAGCAGTACTTC. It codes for CSAREMGQGAYEQYF.